This T cell receptor (beta chain) was sequenced for a study of PD-L1 blockade in urothelial cancer. Regarding time point: peripheral blood 6 weeks after treatment start. There were between 1 and 8 samples from each patient, taken pretreatment and on-treatment. Measured with immunoSEQ multiplex PCR; TCRdb has only the in-frame clones, and not every one. The table includes more than 60,000 clones, about 90% detected once. Trimming shortened V by 0 bases and J by 3 bases, and 10 bases separated the two germline ends. This CDR3 is 14 amino acids long. Germline CDR1 and CDR2: SGHDT and YYEEEE. This sequence joins TRBV5-6 and TRBJ2-7, with D unclear. The receptor was derived from a man between 60 and 70 years old with urothelial cancer. The sample here was PBMCs, taken around atezolizumab (anti-PD-L1) treatment. CDR3 sequence: CASSLGLYGYEQYF. CDR3 in DNA: TGTGCCAGCAGCTTGGGACTTTATGGCTACGAGCAGTACTTC.